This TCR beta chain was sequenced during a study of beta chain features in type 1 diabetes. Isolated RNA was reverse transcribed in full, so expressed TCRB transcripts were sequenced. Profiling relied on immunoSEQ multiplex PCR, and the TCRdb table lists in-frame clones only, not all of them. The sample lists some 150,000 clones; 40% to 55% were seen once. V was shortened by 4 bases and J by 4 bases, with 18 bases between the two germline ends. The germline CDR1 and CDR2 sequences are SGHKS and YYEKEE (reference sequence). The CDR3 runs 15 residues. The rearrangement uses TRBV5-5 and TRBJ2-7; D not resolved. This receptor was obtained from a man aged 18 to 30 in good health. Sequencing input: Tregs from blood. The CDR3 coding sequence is TGTGCCAGCAGCAGAAGCAGTCGCGGTTCGTACGAGCAGTACTTC. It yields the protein CASSRSSRGSYEQYF.